These 30 T cell receptor beta chains were all obtained from the same sample, sequenced in a study of T cells in Graves' hyperthyroidism and ophthalmopathy. TCR beta CDR3 regions were amplified from RNA transcripts. The TCR CDR3 first-round RT-PCR relied on the HTBI primer set. TCRdb called the multiplex PCR reads again in MiXCR, with one record for every CDR3 protein. The sample gives about 290,000 distinct CDR3 sequences, around 15% of which show up once; 7.9% is in the top ten. Sequences were obtained from blood. These receptors were obtained from a woman aged 40 to 55 with Graves' hyperthyroidism.

This clonotype has ten or more counts. The J gene is TRBJ2-1, the V gene TRBV29-1, with 10 positions matching TRBD2. Looked up from germline, CDR1 is SQVTM and CDR2 is ANQGSEA. V gave up 7 bases and J gave up 10 bases; unmatched junction bases: 4. This CDR3 contains 11 residues. The CDR3 loop is CSAGGLAEQFF. The CDR3 coding sequence is TGCAGCGCTGGGGGACTAGCGGAGCAGTTCTTC.

The sample holds many counts of this clonotype. V gene TRBV28 combines with J gene TRBJ1-1, with 8 bases aligning to TRBD1. The CDR3 runs 12 residues. Germline V CDR1 and CDR2: MDHEN, SYDVKM. J gave up 11 bases and V 1 base, and 3 bases lay outside the gene matches. CDR3 DNA sequence: TGTGCCAGCAGTTTATCGGACAGGGCCGCTTTCTTT. Translation gives CASSLSDRAAFF.

This clonotype was recorded many times. CDR3 protein: CASSWRASGSYEQYF. The CDR3 DNA sequence: TGTGCCAGCAGCTGGAGGGCTAGCGGGTCCTACGAGCAGTACTTC. The chain carries TRBV7-9 and TRBJ2-7, with 8 bases matching TRBD2. Germline V lookup: CDR1 SEHNR, CDR2 FQNEAQ (reference sequence). The CDR3 covers 15 residues. Trimming removed 4 bases from V and 1 base from J; junction bases left unmatched: 6.

This clonotype showed up many times. The rearrangement uses TRBV20-1 and TRBJ2-5, with a tentative D call TRBD2 (6 bases). V shed 3 bases and J shed 4 bases, with 18 bases lying between them. Germline CDR1 DFQATT, CDR2 SNEGSKA (reference sequence). The CDR3 spans 15 residues. CDR3: CSASSRHGGAETQYF. The CDR3 coding sequence is TGCAGTGCTAGCTCTCGCCACGGGGGAGCAGAGACCCAGTACTTC.

There are many counts of this clonotype. The genes are TRBV5-1 and TRBJ2-3, with TRBD2 identical over 8 bases. The ends lost 1 base at V and 2 bases at J; junction bases unmatched: 6. Germline CDR1 SGHRS, CDR2 YFSETQ. The CDR3 runs 16 residues. CDR3 DNA: TGCGCCAGCAGCTTGTTCGGGAGGGCCGACACAGATACGCAGTATTTT. This sequence encodes CASSLFGRADTDTQYF.

This clonotype was detected many times. The chain has TRBV20-1 and TRBJ2-1; the D gene is possibly TRBD2 (6 bases). The CDR3 has 18 amino acids. The V end lost 5 bases, the J end lost 4 bases, and 27 bases lay between the germline ends. The germline V gene has CDR1 DFQATT and CDR2 SNEGSKA (reference sequence). CDR3 DNA: TGCAGTGCTCCCTTCCCCTCTAGCGCTGGATGGAGGTACAATGAGCAGTTCTTC. Translating it yields CSAPFPSSAGWRYNEQFF.

This clonotype was detected many times. The CDR3 DNA follows: TGTGCCAGCAGCTTCGGACTAGCGGGAGCCGATGAGCAGTTCTTC. Its translation: CASSFGLAGADEQFF. This chain links TRBV7-8 with TRBJ2-1, with 13 nucleotides matching TRBD2. The CDR3 has 15 residues. The V gene's germline CDR1 is SGHVS and CDR2 FQNEAQ. V shed 3 bases, J shed 8 bases, and the junction held 4 bases outside the gene matches.

This clonotype was counted many times. The chain joins TRBV19 to TRBJ1-5; 12 bases match TRBD1. This CDR3 contains 18 residues. V was clipped by 6 bases and J by 4 bases; unmatched bases: 13. Germline CDR1 LNHDA, CDR2 SQIVND (reference sequence). Here the CDR3 DNA reads TGTGCCAGTAGCCTCCGGGGACAGGGGGCCGGGATGAATCAGCCCCAGCATTTT. It is translated as CASSLRGQGAGMNQPQHF. The full variable domain, with the rest looked up from reference TRBV19 and TRBJ1-5, is DGGITQSPKYLFRKEGQNVTLSCEQNLNHDAMYWYRQDPGQGLRLIYYSQIVNDFQKGDIAEGYSVSREKKESFPLTVTSAQKNPTAFYLCASSLRGQGAGMNQPQHFGDGTRLSIL.

The CDR3 nucleotides are TGTGCCAGTAGTATAGATGGAATGACAGGGGGCGCGGGGCAGCCCCAGCATTTT. This translates into CASSIDGMTGGAGQPQHF. This chain connects TRBV19 to TRBJ1-5, with TRBD1 identical over 10 bases. Looked up from germline, CDR1 is LNHDA and CDR2 is SQIVND (reference sequence). The CDR3 extends over 18 amino acids. The V gene end was trimmed by 0 bases and the J gene end by 7 bases; junction bases not matched to a gene: 12. Drawing the rest from reference TRBV19 and TRBJ1-5, the complete variable domain is DGGITQSPKYLFRKEGQNVTLSCEQNLNHDAMYWYRQDPGQGLRLIYYSQIVNDFQKGDIAEGYSVSREKKESFPLTVTSAQKNPTAFYLCASSIDGMTGGAGQPQHFGDGTRLSIL.

The sample holds many counts of this clonotype. The CDR3 spells CASSFPTSGRAGPYNEQFF. The CDR3 DNA reads as TGTGCCAGCAGTTTCCCGACTAGCGGGAGGGCCGGGCCCTACAATGAGCAGTTCTTC. The chain uses TRBV12-3 or TRBV12-4 and TRBJ2-1, with TRBD2 identical over 14 bases. The CDR3 contains 19 residues. V was pared by 3 bases and J by 2 bases, with 9 bases of the junction left unmatched.

This clonotype came up many times. This chain links TRBV2 with TRBJ1-2; the D is unclear. Germline CDR1 reads SNHLY; CDR2 reads FYNNEI. Trimming removed 0 bases at V and 7 bases at J, with 3 bases between. The CDR3 has 11 amino acids. For the CDR3, the DNA is TGTGCCAGCAGTGAAGCGTTTGGCTACACCTTC. Residues: CASSEAFGYTF.

Ten or more counts support this clonotype. CDR3: CASSQEAASGETQYF. The CDR3 DNA follows: TGTGCCAGCAGCCAAGAGGCAGCGTCCGGGGAGACCCAGTACTTC. The V gene is TRBV3-1, the J gene TRBJ2-5; D is ambiguous. Germline loops: CDR1 LGHDT, CDR2 YNNKEL (reference sequence). Trimming cost V 0 bases and J 5 bases, with 13 bases left between them. The CDR3 contains 15 residues.

This chain connects TRBV6-1 to TRBJ2-1, with TRBD2 identical over 12 bases. V trimming: 6 bases; J trimming: 6 bases; junction bases outside the gene matches: 6. The CDR3 has 15 amino acids. Germline-derived CDR1 and CDR2 are MNHNS and SASEGT. DNA of the CDR3: TGTGCCAGCAGCCCAACTAGCGGGAGGCGCAATGAGCAGTTCTTC. It yields the protein CASSPTSGRRNEQFF.

This clonotype was seen a handful of times. The CDR3, as DNA: TGTGCCAGCAGTTTAGGGGGGGCCCGCTCCTACGAGCAGTACTTC. Its translation: CASSLGGARSYEQYF. The chain uses TRBV12-3 or TRBV12-4 and TRBJ2-7; D may match TRBD1 or TRBD2 (6 bases each). V lost 1 base, J lost 0 bases, and 10 bases lay in between. The CDR3 contains 15 residues.

This clonotype was observed many times. The chain employs TRBV11-2 and TRBJ2-5; tentatively, D is TRBD2 (6 bases). Germline V gene sequence: CDR1 SGHAT, CDR2 FQNNGV. CDR3 length equals 17 residues. V lost 5 bases to trimming and J lost 4 bases, with 23 bases between them. Here the CDR3 DNA reads TGTGCCAGCAGCCCCGGGGGAAGCGCCAATCTCCGAGAGACCCAGTACTTC. It encodes CASSPGGSANLRETQYF.

With respect to this clonotype: It may be a read error: a sequence one base away is much more abundant. The chain recombines TRBV7-2 with TRBJ1-6; the D gene is possibly TRBD1 (5 bases). This CDR3 contains 15 residues. Germline-derived CDR1 and CDR2 are SGHTA and FQGNSA. The CDR3 reads CASSQGKWGDSPLDF. The CDR3 nucleotides read TGCGCCAGCAGCCAAGGGAAGTGGGGGGATTCACCCCTCGACTTT. The full variable domain, its missing parts supplied by reference TRBV7-2 and TRBJ1-6, is GAGVSQSPSNKVTEKGKDVELRCDPISGHTALYWYRQSLGQGLEFLIYFQGNSAPDKSGLPSDRFSAERTGGSVSTLTIQRTQQEDSAVYLCASSQGKWGDSPLDFGNGTRLTVT.

This clonotype was observed many times. CDR3 sequence reads: CSVSYRGGGGYTF. CDR3 sequence (DNA): TGCAGCGTTTCTTACAGGGGGGGTGGTGGCTACACCTTC. This chain connects TRBV29-1 to TRBJ1-2; 8 positions match TRBD1. The CDR3 loop spans 13 amino acids. The junction had 9 bases not matched to a gene; V was cut back by 5 bases and J by 7 bases. CDR1 is SQVTM, CDR2 ANQGSEA, per germline. The full variable domain, its missing parts supplied by reference TRBV29-1 and TRBJ1-2, is SAVISQKPSRDICQRGTSLTIQCQVDSQVTMMFWYRQQPGQSLTLIATANQGSEATYESGFVIDKFPISRPNLTFSTLTVSNMSPEDSSIYLCSVSYRGGGGYTFGSGTRLTVV.

This clonotype was detected ten times or more. The chain recombines TRBV2 with TRBJ1-1, with D maybe TRBD1 (6 bases). CDR1 and CDR2 from the germline V gene are SNHLY and FYNNEI. Trimming took off 7 bases at V and 2 bases at J, with 11 bases between the two ends. The CDR3 is 13 amino acids. CDR3: CASNQGLNTEAFF. In nucleotides, the CDR3 is TGTGCCAGCAACCAGGGGTTAAACACTGAAGCTTTCTTT.

This sequence joins TRBV20-1 and TRBJ1-1, with 9 bases aligning to TRBD1. Trimming cost V 3 bases and J 4 bases; bases outside gene matches: 6. There are 14 residues in the CDR3. Germline CDR1 and CDR2: DFQATT and SNEGSKA (reference sequence). CDR3 sequence: CSARGGQGFTEAFF. The CDR3 coding sequence is TGCAGTGCTAGGGGGGGACAGGGATTCACTGAAGCTTTCTTT.

This clonotype was seen a single time. This could be a read error, since a much larger clone is one nucleotide away. The gene calls are TRBV2 and TRBJ2-1; D is uncertain. The germline V gene encodes CDR1 SNHLY and CDR2 FYNNEI. The CDR3 loop spans 12 amino acids. Trimming left V 1 base short and J 16 bases short, with 14 bases between. In nucleotides, the CDR3 is TGTGCCAGCAGTGAAGGCGCGAATGGGCAATTCTTC. This gives the protein CASSEGANGQFF.

This clonotype came up a few times. This chain links TRBV29-1 with TRBJ2-3; 7 nucleotides line up with TRBD2. V trimming: 3 bases; J trimming: 4 bases; junction bases outside the gene matches: 1. CDR1 and CDR2 from the germline V gene are SQVTM and ANQGSEA. The CDR3 has 12 residues. CDR3 coding DNA: TGCAGCGTTGAGACTAGCTCAGATACGCAGTATTTT. This encodes CSVETSSDTQYF.

This clonotype came up many times. DNA for the CDR3: TGTGCCAGCAGCGTCCGCTGGGGCACTGAAGCTTTCTTT. Its protein product is CASSVRWGTEAFF. The chain combines TRBV14 with TRBJ1-1; no definite D call. V was pared by 5 bases and J by 4 bases, with 11 bases between. This CDR3 spans 13 amino acids. Per the germline V gene, CDR1 is SGHDN and CDR2 is FVKESK.

In this sample, this clonotype turned up a few times. This chain uses TRBV6-1 with TRBJ1-4; a possible D gene is TRBD1 (5 bases). Trimming removed 5 bases from V and 8 bases from J, with 12 bases in between. The germline gives CDR1 MNHNS, CDR2 SASEGT. This CDR3 has 13 residues. CDR3 sequence: CASSRQGQEKLFF. As DNA, the CDR3 is TGTGCCAGCAGTAGGCAGGGTCAGGAAAAACTGTTTTTT.

This clonotype was counted at least ten times. This chain uses TRBV6-1 with TRBJ2-7, with D perhaps given as TRBD1 or TRBD2 (5 bases each). V was shortened by 6 bases and J by 2 bases, with 14 bases between the two germline ends. The CDR3 spans 14 residues. Germline assignment: CDR1 MNHNS and CDR2 SASEGT. CDR3 DNA: TGTGCCAGCAGCCCGGGGCCTGGGCCCTACGAGCAGTACTTC. Its translation is CASSPGPGPYEQYF.

The J gene is TRBJ2-7, the V gene TRBV3-1; 13 bases fit TRBD2. CDR3 size: 14 residues. V lost 4 bases to trimming and J lost 10 bases; unmatched junction nucleotides: 7. Germline CDR1 is LGHDT and CDR2 is YNNKEL (reference sequence). CDR3 nucleotide sequence: TGTGCCAGCAGCCGACTAGCGGGAGGCCCCGACCAGTACTTC. Amino acid sequence: CASSRLAGGPDQYF.

This clonotype showed up many times. The chain uses TRBV2 and TRBJ1-2, with a possible D match to TRBD1 (6 bases). CDR1 and CDR2 from the germline V gene are SNHLY and FYNNEI. V was clipped by 2 bases and J by 7 bases, with 11 bases between them. The CDR3 is made up of 13 amino acids. CDR3 coding DNA: TGTGCCAGCAGTGAAACAGGGCATTCTGGCTACACCTTC. Protein product: CASSETGHSGYTF. Combining the CDR3 with reference TRBV2 and TRBJ1-2 gives the whole variable domain EPEVTQTPSHQVTQMGQEVILRCVPISNHLYFYWYRQILGQKVEFLVSFYNNEISEKSEIFDDQFSVERPDGSNFTLKIRSTKLEDSAMYFCASSETGHSGYTFGSGTRLTVV.

This clonotype was observed many times. V is TRBV7-3 and J is TRBJ2-5; no clear D. Trimming stripped 1 base from V and 2 bases from J, with 8 bases between. There are 14 residues in the CDR3. Germline CDR1 and CDR2: SGHTA and FQGTGA. CDR3 residues: CASSLKTLQETQYF. The CDR3 DNA reads TGTGCCAGCAGCTTAAAGACCCTACAAGAGACCCAGTACTTC.

In this sample, this clonotype turned up many times. The rearrangement uses TRBV3-1 and TRBJ1-1, with 7 bases aligning to TRBD1. V lost 7 bases, J lost 4 bases, and 9 bases stayed unmatched. This CDR3 is 14 amino acids long. The germline V gene encodes CDR1 LGHDT and CDR2 YNNKEL (reference sequence). This CDR3 reads CASTARGRLTEAFF. The CDR3, as DNA: TGTGCCAGCACCGCGAGGGGGCGCCTCACTGAAGCTTTCTTT. Using reference TRBV3-1 and TRBJ1-1 for the parts outside the CDR3, the full variable domain is DTAVSQTPKYLVTQMGNDKSIKCEQNLGHDTMYWYKQDSKKFLKIMFSYNNKELIINETVPNRFSPKSPDKAHLNLHINSLELGDSAVYFCASTARGRLTEAFFGQGTRLTVV.

This clonotype was observed at least ten times. The rearrangement links TRBV3-1 to TRBJ2-1; 7 nucleotides align to TRBD1. J lost 5 bases, V lost 1 base, and 2 bases had no gene match. The CDR3 length is 14 residues. Germline V gives CDR1 LGHDT, CDR2 YNNKEL (reference sequence). The CDR3 loop reads CASSQGGTDNEQFF. CDR3 in DNA: TGTGCCAGCAGCCAAGGGGGGACAGACAATGAGCAGTTCTTC.

V usage is TRBV27 and J usage is TRBJ1-2; 7 nucleotides line up with TRBD1. The CDR3 is 13 amino acids. Germline loops: CDR1 MNHEY, CDR2 SMNVEV (reference sequence). V shed 6 bases and J 4 bases; nucleotides not matched to a gene: 5. The CDR3 loop reads CASSGQALYGYTF. DNA for the CDR3: TGTGCCAGCAGCGGACAGGCCCTCTATGGCTACACCTTC.